This T cell receptor beta chain was captured in a study of T cell responses to AZD1222 COVID-19 vaccine. Study-wide findings and caveats: Reportedly, nearly half of unique spike TCRs recognized epitopes outside B.1.351/B.1.1.7 mutations. In a largely white British group with more females than males, clonal diversity was possibly underestimated.

The method was immunoSEQ multiplex PCR; TCRdb's version includes in-frame clones alone and lacks a portion of them. The sample contains roughly 150,000 clones, approximately 87% of which appear only once. Germline values: CDR1 SGHTA, CDR2 FQGNSA. The V gene lost 2 bases and the J gene lost 10 bases, with 18 bases spanning the gap. CDR3 length equals 16 residues. This clone was observed once. The target antigen is unknown. The sequence came from an adult who received the AZD1222 COVID-19 vaccine. The rearrangement uses TRBV7-2 and TRBJ1-6; D is perhaps TRBD1 (6 bases). The sequencing used peripheral blood, collected 28 days after the second AZD1222 dose. CDR3 coding DNA: TGTGCCAGCAGCTTAAAAGGATGGCAGGGGACATCACCCCTCCACTTT. Translating gives CASSLKGWQGTSPLHF.